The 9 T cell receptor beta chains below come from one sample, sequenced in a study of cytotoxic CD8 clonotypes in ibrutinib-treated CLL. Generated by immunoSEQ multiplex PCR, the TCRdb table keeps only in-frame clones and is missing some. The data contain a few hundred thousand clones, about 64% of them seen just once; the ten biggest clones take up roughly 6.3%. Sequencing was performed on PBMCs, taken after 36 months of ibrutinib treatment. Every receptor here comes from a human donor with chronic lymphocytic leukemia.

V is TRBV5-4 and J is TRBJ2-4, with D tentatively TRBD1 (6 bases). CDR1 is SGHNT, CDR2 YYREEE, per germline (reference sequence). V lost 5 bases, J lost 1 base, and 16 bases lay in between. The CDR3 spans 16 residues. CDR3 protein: CASSSTGNTAKNIQYF. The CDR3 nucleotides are TGTGCCAGCAGTTCCACAGGGAATACGGCCAAAAACATTCAGTACTTC.

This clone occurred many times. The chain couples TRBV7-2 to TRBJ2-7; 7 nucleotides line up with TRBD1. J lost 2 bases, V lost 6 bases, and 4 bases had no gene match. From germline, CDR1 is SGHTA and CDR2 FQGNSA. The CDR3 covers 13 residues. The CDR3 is CASRKGQAYEQYF. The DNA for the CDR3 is TGTGCCAGCAGGAAAGGACAGGCCTACGAGCAGTACTTC.

The CDR3 DNA is TGTGCCAGCAGCGTGGACAGGGGGCTTCCCTGGGGCTACACCTTC. Protein: CASSVDRGLPWGYTF. This rearrangement joins TRBV6-4 to TRBJ1-2; 11 positions match TRBD1. Looked up from germline, CDR1 is MRHNA and CDR2 is SNTAGT. Trimming removed 6 bases from V and 8 bases from J; junction bases left unmatched: 11. The CDR3 is made up of 15 amino acids.

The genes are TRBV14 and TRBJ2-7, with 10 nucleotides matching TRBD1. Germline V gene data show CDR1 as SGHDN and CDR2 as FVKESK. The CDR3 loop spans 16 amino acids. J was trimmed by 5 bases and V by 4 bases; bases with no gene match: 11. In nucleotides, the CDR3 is TGTGCCAGCAGCCGCTTAACCGGGACAGGGGCCCACGAGCAGTACTTC. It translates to CASSRLTGTGAHEQYF.

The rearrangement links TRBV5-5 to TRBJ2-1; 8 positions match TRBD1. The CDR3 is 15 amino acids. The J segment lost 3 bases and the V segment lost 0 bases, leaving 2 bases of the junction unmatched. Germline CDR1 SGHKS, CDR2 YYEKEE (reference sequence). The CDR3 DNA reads TGTGCCAGCAGCTTGGCGGACAGGGACTACAATGAGCAGTTCTTC. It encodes CASSLADRDYNEQFF.

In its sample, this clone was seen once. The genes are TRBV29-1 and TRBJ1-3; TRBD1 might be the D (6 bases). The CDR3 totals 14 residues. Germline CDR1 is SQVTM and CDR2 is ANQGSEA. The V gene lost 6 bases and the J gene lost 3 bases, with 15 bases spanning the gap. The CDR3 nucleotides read TGCAGCGTGAGGCCAGGGGAGTTTGGAAACACCATATATTTT. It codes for CSVRPGEFGNTIYF.

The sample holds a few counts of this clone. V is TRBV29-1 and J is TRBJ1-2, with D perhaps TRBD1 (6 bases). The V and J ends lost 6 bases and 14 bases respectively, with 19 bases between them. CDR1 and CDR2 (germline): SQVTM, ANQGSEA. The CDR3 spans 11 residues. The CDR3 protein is CSVRTEGKGTF. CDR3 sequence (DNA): TGCAGCGTCCGGACAGAGGGCAAAGGAACCTTC.

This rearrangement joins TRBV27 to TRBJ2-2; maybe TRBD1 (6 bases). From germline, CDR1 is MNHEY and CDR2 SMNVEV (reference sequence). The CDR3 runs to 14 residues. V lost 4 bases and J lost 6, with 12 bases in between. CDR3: CASSSLQGSGELFF. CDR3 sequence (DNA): TGTGCCAGCAGTTCCCTTCAGGGGTCCGGGGAGCTGTTTTTT.

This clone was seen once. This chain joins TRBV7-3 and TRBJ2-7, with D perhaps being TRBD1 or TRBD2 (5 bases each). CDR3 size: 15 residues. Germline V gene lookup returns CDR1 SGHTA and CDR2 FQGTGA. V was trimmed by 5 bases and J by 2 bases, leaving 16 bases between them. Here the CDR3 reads CASSAFGTAAYEQYF. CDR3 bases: TGTGCCAGCAGCGCATTCGGGACCGCCGCCTACGAGCAGTACTTC.